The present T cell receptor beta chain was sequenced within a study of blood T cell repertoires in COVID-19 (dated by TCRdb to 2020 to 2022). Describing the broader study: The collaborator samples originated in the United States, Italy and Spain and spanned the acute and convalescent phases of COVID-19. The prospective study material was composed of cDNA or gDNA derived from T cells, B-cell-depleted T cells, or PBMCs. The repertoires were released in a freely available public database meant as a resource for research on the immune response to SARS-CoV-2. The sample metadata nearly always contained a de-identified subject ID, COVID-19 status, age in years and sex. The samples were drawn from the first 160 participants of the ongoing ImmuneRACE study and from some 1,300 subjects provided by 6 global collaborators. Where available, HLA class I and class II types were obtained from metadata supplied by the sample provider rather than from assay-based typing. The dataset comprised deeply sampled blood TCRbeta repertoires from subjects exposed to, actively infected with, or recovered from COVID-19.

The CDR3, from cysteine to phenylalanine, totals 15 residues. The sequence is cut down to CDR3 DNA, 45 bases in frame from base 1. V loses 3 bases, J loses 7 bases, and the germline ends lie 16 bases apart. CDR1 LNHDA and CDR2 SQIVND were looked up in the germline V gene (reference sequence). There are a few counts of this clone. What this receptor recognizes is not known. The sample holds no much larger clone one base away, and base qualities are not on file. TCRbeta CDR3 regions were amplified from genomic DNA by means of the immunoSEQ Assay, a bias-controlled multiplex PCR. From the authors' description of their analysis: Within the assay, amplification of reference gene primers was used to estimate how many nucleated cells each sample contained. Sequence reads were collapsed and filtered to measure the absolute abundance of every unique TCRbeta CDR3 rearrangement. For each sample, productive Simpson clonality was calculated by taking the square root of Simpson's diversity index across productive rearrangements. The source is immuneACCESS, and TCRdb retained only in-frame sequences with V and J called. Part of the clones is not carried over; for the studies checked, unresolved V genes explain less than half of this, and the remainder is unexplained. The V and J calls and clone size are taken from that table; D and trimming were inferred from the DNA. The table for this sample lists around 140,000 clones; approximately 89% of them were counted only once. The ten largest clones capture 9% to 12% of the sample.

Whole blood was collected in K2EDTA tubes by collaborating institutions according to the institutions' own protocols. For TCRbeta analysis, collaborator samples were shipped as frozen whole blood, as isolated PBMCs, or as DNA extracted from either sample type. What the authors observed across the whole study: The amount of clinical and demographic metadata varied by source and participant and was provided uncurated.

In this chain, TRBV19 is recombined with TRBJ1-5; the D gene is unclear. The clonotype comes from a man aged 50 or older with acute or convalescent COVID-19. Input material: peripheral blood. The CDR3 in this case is CASSMLRLPDQPQHF. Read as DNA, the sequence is TGTGCCAGTAGTATGCTGCGACTACCGGACCAGCCCCAGCATTTT.